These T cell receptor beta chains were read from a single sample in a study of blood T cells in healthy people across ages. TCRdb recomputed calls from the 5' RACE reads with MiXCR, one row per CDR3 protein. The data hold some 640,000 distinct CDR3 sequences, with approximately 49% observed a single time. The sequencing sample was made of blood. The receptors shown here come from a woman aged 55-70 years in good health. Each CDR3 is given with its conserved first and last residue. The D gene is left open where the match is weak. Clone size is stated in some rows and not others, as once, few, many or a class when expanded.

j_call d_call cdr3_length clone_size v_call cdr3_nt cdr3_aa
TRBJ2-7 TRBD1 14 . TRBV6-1 TGTGCCAGCAGAGGGGACAGGGAGATCTACGAGCAGTACTTC CASRGDREIYEQYF
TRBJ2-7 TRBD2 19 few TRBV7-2 TGTGCCAGCAGGTCGAGGGGCCGGGGACTAGCGGAAAGCTCCTACGAGCAGTACTTC CASRSRGRGLAESSYEQYF
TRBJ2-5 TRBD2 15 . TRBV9 TGTGCCAGCAGCGTAGGCCATAGCGGGAAGGAGACCCAGTACTTC CASSVGHSGKETQYF
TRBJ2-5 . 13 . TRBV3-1 TGTGCCAGCAGCCAGGGGACCAAGGGGACCCAGTACTTC CASSQGTKGTQYF
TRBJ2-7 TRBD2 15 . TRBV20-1 TGCAGTGCTAGAGATCTCGGTAGCGGGAGTTACGAGCAGTACTTC CSARDLGSGSYEQYF
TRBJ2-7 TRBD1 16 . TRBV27 TGTGCCAGCAGTTTATCGGCGACAGGGCTCTCCTACGAGCAGTACTTC CASSLSATGLSYEQYF
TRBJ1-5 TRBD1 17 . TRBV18 TGTGCCAGCTCACCACCTGGACAGGGGGCTGGCAATCAGCCCCAGCATTTT CASSPPGQGAGNQPQHF
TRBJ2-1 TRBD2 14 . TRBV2 TGTGCCAGCAGAAGGGAGCGGGAGAGAGTTGAGCAGTTCTTC CASRRERERVEQFF
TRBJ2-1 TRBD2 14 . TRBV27 TGTGCCAGCAGTTTCAGGACTAGCAGCAATGAGCAGTTCTTC CASSFRTSSNEQFF
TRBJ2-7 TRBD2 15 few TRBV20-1 TGCAGTGCTAGTACCACTAGCGGGAGTCTCCACGAGCAGTACTTC CSASTTSGSLHEQYF
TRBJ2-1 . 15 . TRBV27 TGTGCCAGCAGTTTAGGGCGACAATTTTACAATGAGCAGTTCTTC CASSLGRQFYNEQFF
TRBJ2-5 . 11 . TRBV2 TGTGCCAGCGGGGTGAGAGAGACCCAGTACTTC CASGVRETQYF
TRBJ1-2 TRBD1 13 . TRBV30 TGTGCCTGGAGTGGGGACAGGACCTATGGCTACACCTTC CAWSGDRTYGYTF
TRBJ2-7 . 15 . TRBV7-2 TGTGCCAGCAGCCCAGAAAGGACGGGGTCCTACGAGCAGTACTTC CASSPERTGSYEQYF
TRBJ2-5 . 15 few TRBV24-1 TGTGCCACCAGTGATCCCAGGGGTCCCCAAGAGACCCAGTACTTC CATSDPRGPQETQYF
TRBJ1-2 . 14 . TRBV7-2 TGTGCCAGCAGCCTGGACAGTTCGACCTATGGCTACACCTTC CASSLDSSTYGYTF
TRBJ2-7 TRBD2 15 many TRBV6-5 TGTGCCAGCAGCTATAGCGGGAGGGGAACCTACGAGCAGTACTTC CASSYSGRGTYEQYF
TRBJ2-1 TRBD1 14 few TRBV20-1 TGCAGTGCTCATTCGAAGGACAGGGGTAATGAGCAGTTCTTC CSAHSKDRGNEQFF
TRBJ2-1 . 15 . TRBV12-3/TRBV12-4 TGTGCCAGCAGTCCGCCGGGGGGCCGATACAATGAGCAGTTCTTC CASSPPGGRYNEQFF
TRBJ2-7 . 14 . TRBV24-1 TGTGCCACCAGATCTCCGGGGCTAGTCAATGAGCAGTACTTC CATRSPGLVNEQYF
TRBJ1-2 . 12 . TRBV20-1 TGCAGTGCTAACCCGACAGAGTCCGGCTACACCTTC CSANPTESGYTF
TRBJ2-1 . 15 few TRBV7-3 TGTGCCAGCAGCCCGGCAGGCGCGGGTTACAATGAGCAGTTCTTC CASSPAGAGYNEQFF
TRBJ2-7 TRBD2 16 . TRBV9 TGTGCCAGCAGCGTAGACGAGACTAGCAGCTACAATGAGCAGTACTTC CASSVDETSSYNEQYF
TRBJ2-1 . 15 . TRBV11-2 TGTGCCAGCAGCCGAGCCGGGTCAGGGGCCAATGAGCAGTTCTTC CASSRAGSGANEQFF
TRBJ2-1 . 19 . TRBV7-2 TGTGCCAGCAGCTTAGATTACTTAGGAAGGGGGAACTCCTACAATGAGCAGTTCTTC CASSLDYLGRGNSYNEQFF
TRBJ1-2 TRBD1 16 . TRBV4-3 TGCGCCAGCCGGCCGGGACAGGGAGAGATAAACTATGGCTACACCTTC CASRPGQGEINYGYTF
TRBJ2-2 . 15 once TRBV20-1 TGCAGTGCTAGAGGCGGCCCAGCGAACACCGGGGAGCTGTTTTTT CSARGGPANTGELFF
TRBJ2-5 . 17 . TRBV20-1 TGCAGTGCTAGCCCCAGAACCGCGGACCCACTGGGGGAGACCCAGTACTTC CSASPRTADPLGETQYF
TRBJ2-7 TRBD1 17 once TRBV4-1 TGCGCCAGCAGCCAATTTGAGGGCGCAGGGGGCTCCTACGAGCAGTACTTC CASSQFEGAGGSYEQYF
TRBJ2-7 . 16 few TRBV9 TGTGCCAGCAGCCCGCGAAGTGGGCAGGATACCTACGAGCAGTACTTC CASSPRSGQDTYEQYF
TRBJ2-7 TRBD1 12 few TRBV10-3 TGTGCCATCAAAGGAACAGGGGACGAGCAGTACTTC CAIKGTGDEQYF
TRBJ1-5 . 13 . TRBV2 TGTGCCAGCAATCTGGTTAGCAATCAGCCCCAGCATTTT CASNLVSNQPQHF
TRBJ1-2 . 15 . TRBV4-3 TGCGCCAGCAGCCAAGATCTAGGCGGAAACTATGGCTACACCTTC CASSQDLGGNYGYTF
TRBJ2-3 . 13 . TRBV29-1 TGCAGCGTTGGAAGACAGGGCACAGATACGCAGTATTTT CSVGRQGTDTQYF
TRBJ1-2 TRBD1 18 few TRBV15 TGTGCCACCAGCAGAGATCGGGGCGTACGGGACAGGGGGCCTGGCTACACCTTC CATSRDRGVRDRGPGYTF
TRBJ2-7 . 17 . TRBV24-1 TGTGCCACCAGCGGCCCCTACGTTGGGGGAGAAATCTACGAGCAGTACTTC CATSGPYVGGEIYEQYF
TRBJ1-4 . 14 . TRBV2 TGTGCCAGCAGCCTCGAGGGTGGATTTGAAAAACTGTTTTTT CASSLEGGFEKLFF
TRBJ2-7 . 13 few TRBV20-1 TGCAGTGCTAGAGCTAGCTACCCCTACGAGCAGTACTTC CSARASYPYEQYF
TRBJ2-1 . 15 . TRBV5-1 TGCGCCAGCAGCCCCGAGGGGGCGGGACACAATGAGCAGTTCTTC CASSPEGAGHNEQFF
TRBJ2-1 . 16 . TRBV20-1 TGCAGTGCCGCACACCCCTCCGGTTACTCCTACAATGAGCAGTTCTTC CSAAHPSGYSYNEQFF
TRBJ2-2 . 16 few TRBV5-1 TGCGCCAGCAGCTTGGAGCAGGGAGGAAGAACCGGGGAGCTGTTTTTT CASSLEQGGRTGELFF
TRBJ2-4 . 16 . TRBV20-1 TGCAGTGCTAGACTCGACAGGAGTCGGGCCAAAAACATTCAGTACTTC CSARLDRSRAKNIQYF
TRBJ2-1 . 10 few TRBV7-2 TGTGCCAGCAGCTTCCGGGAGCAGTTCTTC CASSFREQFF
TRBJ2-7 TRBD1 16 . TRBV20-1 TGCAGTGCTCCACACCAGTCCGGGACAGCGTCCAACGAGCAGTACTTC CSAPHQSGTASNEQYF
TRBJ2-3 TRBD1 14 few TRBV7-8 TGTGCCAGCAGCAAGCGACAGGGGACAGATACGCAGTATTTT CASSKRQGTDTQYF
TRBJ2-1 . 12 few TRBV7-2 TGTGCCAGCAGCTTAGGCTACGCACTCCAGTTCTTC CASSLGYALQFF
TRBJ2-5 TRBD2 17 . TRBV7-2 TGTGCCAGCAACACCGGGACTAGCGAATCCCGGCGGGAGACCCAGTACTTC CASNTGTSESRRETQYF
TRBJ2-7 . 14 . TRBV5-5 TGTGCCAGCAGCTTGGTACTGGGGTCCTACGAGCAGTACTTC CASSLVLGSYEQYF
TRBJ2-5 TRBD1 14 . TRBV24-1 TGTGCCACCAGTGATGTGGACAGGGCGAATGAGCAGTACTTC CATSDVDRANEQYF
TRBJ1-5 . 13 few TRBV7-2 TGTGCCAGCAGCTTTTACAGGGATCAGCCCCAGCATTTT CASSFYRDQPQHF
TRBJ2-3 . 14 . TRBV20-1 TGCAGTGCTAGAGCGGGGATGGGCACAGATACGCAGTATTTT CSARAGMGTDTQYF
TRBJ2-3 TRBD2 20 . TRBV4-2 TGTGCCAGCAGCCAAGCCGGGAGAGAGCTAGCGGGATACCGATCAGATACGCAGTATTTT CASSQAGRELAGYRSDTQYF
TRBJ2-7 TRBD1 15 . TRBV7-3 TGTGCCAGCAGCTTAGTAGGGACAGGGGGCTACGAGCAGTACTTC CASSLVGTGGYEQYF
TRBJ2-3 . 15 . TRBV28 TGTGCCAGCAGTTTTCTCCAAGGACACTCCGATACGCAGTATTTT CASSFLQGHSDTQYF
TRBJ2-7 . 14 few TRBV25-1 TGTGCCAGCAGTAGCTCGGTGGTGATCTACGAGCAGTACTTC CASSSSVVIYEQYF
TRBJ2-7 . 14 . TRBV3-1 TGTGCCAGCAGCCAATCAGGGGAGGCGGGCGAGCAGTACTTC CASSQSGEAGEQYF
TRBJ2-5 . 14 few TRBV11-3 TGTGCCAGCAGCTTAGTAGAAGGAAAAGAGACCCAGTACTTC CASSLVEGKETQYF
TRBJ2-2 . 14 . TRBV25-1 TGTGCCAGCAGCCCCTCCCCTTGGGCCGGGGAGCTGTTTTTT CASSPSPWAGELFF
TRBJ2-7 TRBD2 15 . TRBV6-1 TGTGCCAGCAGTGGGGGGGGACTAGGAGTATATGAGCAGTACTTC CASSGGGLGVYEQYF